A selection of T cell receptor beta chains follows, all from one sample in a study of T cells in localized non-small cell lung cancer. Sequencing used immunoSEQ multiplex PCR; TCRdb keeps in-frame clones, though not all of them. The top ten clones hold roughly 6.2% of a sample with approximately 3,800 clones, roughly 40% of them seen once. Sequencing was performed on lung tumor tissue, taken before any cancer treatment. The receptors originated from a woman aged 40 to 75 with stage I lung adenocarcinoma. Both conserved end residues are part of each CDR3. The D gene is left open where the match is weak. The listing skips clone size in some rows; elsewhere it reads once, few, many or a size class.

J gene	V gene	CDR3 length	clone size	D gene	CDR3 protein	CDR3 DNA
TRBJ1-5	TRBV29-1	13	.	.	CSVEGTGNQPQHF	TGCAGCGTTGAAGGGACGGGCAATCAGCCCCAGCATTTT
TRBJ1-1	TRBV29-1	15	.	.	CSVEGPGARNTEAFF	TGCAGCGTTGAAGGGCCCGGGGCCCGGAACACTGAAGCTTTCTTT
TRBJ2-3	TRBV18	15	.	TRBD1	CASTRAGGRTDTQYF	TGTGCCAGCACTCGGGCAGGGGGACGTACAGATACGCAGTATTTT
TRBJ2-1	TRBV6-8	15	few	TRBD2	CASSQSGSSYNEQFF	TGTGCCAGCAGTCAAAGCGGGAGCTCCTACAATGAGCAGTTCTTC
TRBJ2-1	TRBV29-1	13	.	.	CSVEDSHYNEQFF	TGCAGCGTTGAAGACTCGCATTACAATGAGCAGTTCTTC
TRBJ1-1	TRBV9	13	medium-sized	.	CASRGDMNTEAFF	TGTGCCAGCAGGGGGGACATGAACACTGAAGCTTTCTTT
TRBJ2-3	TRBV5-1	15	.	.	CASSLGLTGTDTQYF	TGCGCCAGCAGCTTGGGCCTGACGGGGACAGATACGCAGTATTTT
TRBJ2-7	TRBV12-5	15	few	.	CASGPGLGLLYEQYF	TGTGCTAGTGGTCCCGGCCTTGGACTGCTCTACGAGCAGTACTTC
TRBJ2-3	TRBV18	13	once	.	CASSPALTDTQYF	TGTGCCAGCTCACCAGCCCTCACAGATACGCAGTATTTT
TRBJ1-2	TRBV9	13	.	TRBD1	CASSATGEAGYTF	TGTGCCAGCAGTGCTACAGGGGAGGCTGGCTACACCTTC
TRBJ1-5	TRBV11-3	15	few	.	CASSLGPQAHQPQHF	TGTGCCAGCAGCCTCGGTCCACAGGCTCATCAGCCCCAGCATTTT
TRBJ2-7	TRBV6-8	13	few	TRBD1	CASNQDRGYEQYF	TGTGCCAGCAACCAGGACAGGGGTTACGAGCAGTACTTC
TRBJ1-4	TRBV30	13	few	TRBD1	CAWAGTGNEKLFF	TGTGCCTGGGCTGGGACAGGGAATGAAAAACTGTTTTTT
TRBJ1-5	TRBV28	13	.	.	CASRGDGVQPQHF	TGTGCCAGCAGGGGGGACGGGGTCCAGCCCCAGCATTTT
TRBJ1-1	TRBV28	12	.	.	CASTNVALLAFF	TGTGCCAGCACCAACGTAGCCCTGTTAGCTTTCTTT
TRBJ1-1	TRBV10-3	12	few	.	CAISEGGAEAFF	TGTGCCATCAGTGAGGGCGGGGCGGAAGCTTTCTTT